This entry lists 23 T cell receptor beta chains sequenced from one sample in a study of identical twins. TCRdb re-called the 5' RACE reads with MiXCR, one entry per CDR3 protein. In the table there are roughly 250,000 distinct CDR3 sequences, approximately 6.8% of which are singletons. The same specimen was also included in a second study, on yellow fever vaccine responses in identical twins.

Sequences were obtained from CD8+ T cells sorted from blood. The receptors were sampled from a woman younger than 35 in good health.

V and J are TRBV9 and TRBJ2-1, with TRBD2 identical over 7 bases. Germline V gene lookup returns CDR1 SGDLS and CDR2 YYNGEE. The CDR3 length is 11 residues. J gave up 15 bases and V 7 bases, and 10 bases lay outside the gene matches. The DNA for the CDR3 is TGTGCCAGCGGGTCGGGAGGCCACCCGTTCTTC. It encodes CASGSGGHPFF.

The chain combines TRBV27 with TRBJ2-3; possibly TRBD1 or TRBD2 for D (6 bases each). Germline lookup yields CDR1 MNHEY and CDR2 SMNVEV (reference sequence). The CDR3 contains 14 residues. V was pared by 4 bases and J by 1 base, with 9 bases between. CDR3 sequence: CASSSGAGTDTQYF. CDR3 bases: TGTGCCAGCAGTTCGGGGGCCGGCACAGATACGCAGTATTTT.

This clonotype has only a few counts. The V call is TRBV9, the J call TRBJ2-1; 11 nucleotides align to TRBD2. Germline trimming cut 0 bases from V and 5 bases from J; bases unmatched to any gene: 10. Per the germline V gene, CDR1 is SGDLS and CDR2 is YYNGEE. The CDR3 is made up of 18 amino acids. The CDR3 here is CASSVDPLAGGGDNEQFF. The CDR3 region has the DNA TGTGCCAGCAGCGTAGACCCTCTAGCGGGAGGTGGGGACAATGAGCAGTTCTTC.

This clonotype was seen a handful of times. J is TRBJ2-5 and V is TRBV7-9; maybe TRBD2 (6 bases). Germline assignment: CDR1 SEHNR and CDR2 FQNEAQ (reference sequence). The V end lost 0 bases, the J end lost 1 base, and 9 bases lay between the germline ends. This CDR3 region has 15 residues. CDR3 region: CASSLAGGSQETQYF. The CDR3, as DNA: TGTGCCAGCAGCTTAGCGGGGGGATCCCAAGAGACCCAGTACTTC. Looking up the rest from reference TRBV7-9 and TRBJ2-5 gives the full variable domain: DTGVSQNPRHKITKRGQNVTFRCDPISEHNRLYWYRQTLGQGPEFLTYFQNEAQLEKSRLLSDRFSAERPKGSFSTLEIQRTEQGDSAMYLCASSLAGGSQETQYFGPGTRLLVL.

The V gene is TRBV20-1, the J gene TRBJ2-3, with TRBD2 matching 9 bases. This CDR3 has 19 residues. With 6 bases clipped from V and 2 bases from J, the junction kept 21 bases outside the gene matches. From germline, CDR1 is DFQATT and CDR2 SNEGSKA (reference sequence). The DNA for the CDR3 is TGCAGTGCCGATAGTTATAGCGGGAGAAATAGAGCAATCACAGATACGCAGTATTTT. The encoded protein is CSADSYSGRNRAITDTQYF.

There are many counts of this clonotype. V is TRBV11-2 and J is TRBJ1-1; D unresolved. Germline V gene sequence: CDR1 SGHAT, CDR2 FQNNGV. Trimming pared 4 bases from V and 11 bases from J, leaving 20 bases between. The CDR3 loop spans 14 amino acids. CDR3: CASSSVSVTKDAFF. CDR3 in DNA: TGTGCCAGCAGCTCTGTGAGTGTCACCAAGGACGCTTTCTTT.

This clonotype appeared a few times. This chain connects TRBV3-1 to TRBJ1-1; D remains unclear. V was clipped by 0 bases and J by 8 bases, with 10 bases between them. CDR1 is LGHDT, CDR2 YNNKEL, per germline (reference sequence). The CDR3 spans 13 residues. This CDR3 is CASSQEVTSEAFF. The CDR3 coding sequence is TGTGCCAGCAGCCAAGAGGTGACATCAGAAGCTTTCTTT.

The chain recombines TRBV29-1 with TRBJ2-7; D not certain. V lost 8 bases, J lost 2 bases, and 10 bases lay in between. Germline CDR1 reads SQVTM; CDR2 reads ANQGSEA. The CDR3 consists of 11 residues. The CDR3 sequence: CSTLVAYEQYF. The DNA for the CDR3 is TGCAGCACATTAGTGGCCTACGAGCAGTACTTC.

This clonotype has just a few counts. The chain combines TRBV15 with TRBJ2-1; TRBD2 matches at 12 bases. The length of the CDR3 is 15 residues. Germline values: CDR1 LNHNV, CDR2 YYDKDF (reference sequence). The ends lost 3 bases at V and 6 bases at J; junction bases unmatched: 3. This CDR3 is CATSSASGGANEQFF. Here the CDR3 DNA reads TGTGCCACCAGCAGCGCTAGCGGGGGGGCCAATGAGCAGTTCTTC.

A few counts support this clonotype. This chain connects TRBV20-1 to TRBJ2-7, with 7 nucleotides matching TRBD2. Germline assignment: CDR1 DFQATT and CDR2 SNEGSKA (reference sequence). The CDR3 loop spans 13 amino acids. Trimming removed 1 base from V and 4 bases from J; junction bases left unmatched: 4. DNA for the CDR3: TGCAGTGCTAGAGCTGGCGGGGGTTACGAGCAGTACTTC. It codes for CSARAGGGYEQYF.

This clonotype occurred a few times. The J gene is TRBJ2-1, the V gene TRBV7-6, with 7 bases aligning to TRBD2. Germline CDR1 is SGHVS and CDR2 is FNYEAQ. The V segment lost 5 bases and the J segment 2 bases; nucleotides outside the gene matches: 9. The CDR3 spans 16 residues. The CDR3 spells CASSPIAGSAYNEQFF. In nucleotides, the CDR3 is TGTGCCAGCAGCCCTATAGCGGGTTCGGCCTACAATGAGCAGTTCTTC.

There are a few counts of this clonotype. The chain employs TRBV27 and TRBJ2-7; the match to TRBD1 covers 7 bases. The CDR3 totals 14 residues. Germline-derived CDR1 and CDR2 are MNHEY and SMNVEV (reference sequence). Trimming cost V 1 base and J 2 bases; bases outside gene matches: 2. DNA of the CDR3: TGTGCCAGCAGTTTATACAGGGGAACCTACGAGCAGTACTTC. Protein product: CASSLYRGTYEQYF.

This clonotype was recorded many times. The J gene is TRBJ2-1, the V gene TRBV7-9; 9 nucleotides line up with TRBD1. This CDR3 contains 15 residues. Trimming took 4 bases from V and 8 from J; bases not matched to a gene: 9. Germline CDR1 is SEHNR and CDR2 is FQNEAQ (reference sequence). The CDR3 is CASSSPGQGLDEQFF. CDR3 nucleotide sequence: TGTGCCAGCAGCTCGCCGGGACAGGGTTTGGATGAGCAGTTCTTC.

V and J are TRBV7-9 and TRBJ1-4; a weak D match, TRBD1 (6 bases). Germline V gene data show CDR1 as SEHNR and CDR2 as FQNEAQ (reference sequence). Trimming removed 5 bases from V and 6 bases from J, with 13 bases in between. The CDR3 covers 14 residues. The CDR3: CASSTGFGDEKLFF. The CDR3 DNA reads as TGTGCCAGCAGCACAGGGTTCGGGGATGAAAAACTGTTTTTT.

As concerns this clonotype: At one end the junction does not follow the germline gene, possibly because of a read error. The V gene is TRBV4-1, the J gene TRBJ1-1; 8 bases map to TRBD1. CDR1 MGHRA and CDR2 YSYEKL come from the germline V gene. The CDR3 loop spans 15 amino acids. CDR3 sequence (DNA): TGCGCCAGCAGCCCCTGGGACAGGACCAACACTGAAGTTTTCTTT. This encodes CASSPWDRTNTEVFF.

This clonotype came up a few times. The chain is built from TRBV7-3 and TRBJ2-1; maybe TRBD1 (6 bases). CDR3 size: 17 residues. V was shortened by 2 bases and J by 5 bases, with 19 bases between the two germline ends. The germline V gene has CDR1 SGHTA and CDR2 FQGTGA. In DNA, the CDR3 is TGTGCCAGCAGCTTATTTGGGGGCTACTCTCCCAACAATGAGCAGTTCTTC. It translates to CASSLFGGYSPNNEQFF.

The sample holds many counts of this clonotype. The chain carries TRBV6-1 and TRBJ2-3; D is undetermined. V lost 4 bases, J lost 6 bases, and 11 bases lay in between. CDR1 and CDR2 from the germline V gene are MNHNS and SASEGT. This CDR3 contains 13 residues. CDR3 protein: CASSGFLEDTQYF. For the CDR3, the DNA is TGTGCCAGCAGTGGCTTCCTAGAGGATACGCAGTATTTT.

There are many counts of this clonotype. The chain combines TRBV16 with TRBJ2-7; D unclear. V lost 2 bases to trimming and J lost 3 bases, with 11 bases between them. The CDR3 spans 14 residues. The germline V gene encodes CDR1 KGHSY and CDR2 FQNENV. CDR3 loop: CASSQVQRVYEQYV. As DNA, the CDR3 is TGTGCCAGCAGCCAAGTTCAGAGAGTCTACGAGCAGTACGTC.

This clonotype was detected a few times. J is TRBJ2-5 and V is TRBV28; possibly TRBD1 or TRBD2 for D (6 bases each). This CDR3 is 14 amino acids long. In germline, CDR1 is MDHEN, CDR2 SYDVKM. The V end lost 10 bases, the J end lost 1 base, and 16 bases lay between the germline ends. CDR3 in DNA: TGTGCCACCCGAAAGGGGGACTCCCAAGAGACCCAGTACTTC. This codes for CATRKGDSQETQYF.

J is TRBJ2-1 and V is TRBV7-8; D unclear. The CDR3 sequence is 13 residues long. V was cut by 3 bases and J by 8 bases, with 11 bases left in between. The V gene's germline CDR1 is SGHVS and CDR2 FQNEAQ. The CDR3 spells CASSFGPKYEQFF. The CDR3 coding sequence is TGTGCCAGCAGCTTCGGACCGAAATATGAGCAGTTCTTC.

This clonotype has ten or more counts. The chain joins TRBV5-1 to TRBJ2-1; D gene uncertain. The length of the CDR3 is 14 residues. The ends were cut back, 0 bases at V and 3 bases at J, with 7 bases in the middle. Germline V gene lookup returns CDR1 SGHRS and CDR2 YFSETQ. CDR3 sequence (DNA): TGCGCCAGCAGCTTGGAGAGCGTCTACAATGAGCAGTTCTTC. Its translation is CASSLESVYNEQFF.

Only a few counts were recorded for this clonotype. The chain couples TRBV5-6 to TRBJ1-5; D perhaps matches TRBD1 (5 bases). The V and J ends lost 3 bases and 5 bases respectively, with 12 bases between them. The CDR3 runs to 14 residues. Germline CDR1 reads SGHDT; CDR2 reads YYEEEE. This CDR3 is CASSWDGSDQPQHF. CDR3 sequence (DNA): TGTGCCAGCAGCTGGGACGGATCCGATCAGCCCCAGCATTTT. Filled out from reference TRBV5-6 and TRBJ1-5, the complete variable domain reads DAGVTQSPTHLIKTRGQQVTLRCSPKSGHDTVSWYQQALGQGPQFIFQYYEEEERQRGNFPDRFSGHQFPNYSSELNVNALLLGDSALYLCASSWDGSDQPQHFGDGTRLSIL.

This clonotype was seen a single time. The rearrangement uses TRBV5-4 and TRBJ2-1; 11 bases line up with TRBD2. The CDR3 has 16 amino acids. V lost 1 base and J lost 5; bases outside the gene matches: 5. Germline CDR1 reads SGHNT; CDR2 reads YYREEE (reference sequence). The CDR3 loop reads CASSLPTSGVNNEQFF. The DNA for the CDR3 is TGTGCCAGCAGCTTGCCGACTAGCGGGGTAAACAATGAGCAGTTCTTC.